These 30 T cell receptor beta chains originate from one sample sequenced in a study of regulatory and conventional T cells in RAG deficiency. Regulatory T cells were sorted from blood as CD4+ CD25-high CD127-low cells. Profiled with immunoSEQ multiplex PCR; TCRdb holds only in-frame clones, not every one. The data show tens of thousands of clones, just over 90% seen once. These same data were also listed under a study on regulatory T cells. That publication notes: Amplification used 52 TRBV primers and 13 TRBJ primers.

Material for sequencing was Tregs sorted from blood. The receptors stem from a human donor in good health.

The chain has TRBV5-8 and TRBJ1-2; D call uncertain. This CDR3 comprises 12 residues. V was pared by 1 base and J by 5 bases, with 6 bases between. Germline V gene lookup returns CDR1 SGHTS and CDR2 YDEGEE. The CDR3 DNA is TGTGCCAGCAGCTTGTGGCGGTATGGCTACACCTTC. It yields the protein CASSLWRYGYTF.

This clone appeared once. The chain employs TRBV5-1 and TRBJ2-1; D may be TRBD2 (7 bases). V dropped 4 bases and J dropped 8 bases, with 13 bases sitting between them. The CDR3 is made up of 13 amino acids. Germline values: CDR1 SGHRS, CDR2 YFSETQ. The CDR3 sequence: CASSLRGGYEQFF. Here the CDR3 DNA reads TGCGCCAGCAGCCTTAGGGGGGGCTATGAGCAGTTCTTC.

The V gene is TRBV2, the J gene TRBJ2-5, with a possible D match to TRBD2 (7 bases). In germline, CDR1 is SNHLY, CDR2 FYNNEI. The CDR3 has 14 residues. V gave up 5 bases and J gave up 5 bases, with 15 bases separating them. As DNA, the CDR3 is TGTGCCAGCAGTAGAGACGGGGGGCGGGAGACCCAGTACTTC. Protein sequence: CASSRDGGRETQYF. Together with reference TRBV2 and TRBJ2-5, the CDR3 gives the full variable domain: EPEVTQTPSHQVTQMGQEVILRCVPISNHLYFYWYRQILGQKVEFLVSFYNNEISEKSEIFDDQFSVERPDGSNFTLKIRSTKLEDSAMYFCASSRDGGRETQYFGPGTRLLVL.

The chain couples TRBV7-9 to TRBJ1-4; D gene unclear. V was pared by 1 base and J by 0 bases, with 9 bases between. The germline V gene has CDR1 SEHNR and CDR2 FQNEAQ (reference sequence). The CDR3 covers 16 residues. The CDR3 protein is CASSLGRVATNEKLFF. The CDR3 DNA sequence: TGTGCCAGCAGCTTAGGGAGGGTTGCAACTAATGAAAAACTGTTTTTT.

The chain links TRBV5-1 to TRBJ1-2; 7 nucleotides align to TRBD1. From germline, CDR1 is SGHRS and CDR2 YFSETQ. CDR3 length equals 13 residues. Losses at the gene ends were 3 bases for V and 8 bases for J; bases not matched to a gene: 7. The CDR3 DNA follows: TGCGCCAGCAGCTCCCTACAGGGGAGAGGCTACACCTTC. It encodes CASSSLQGRGYTF.

The gene calls are TRBV9 and TRBJ1-6, with TRBD1 matching 8 bases. V was clipped by 4 bases and J by 5 bases; unmatched bases: 8. The CDR3 runs 16 residues. Germline V lookup: CDR1 SGDLS, CDR2 YYNGEE. As DNA, the CDR3 is TGTGCCAGCAGCCCTACGCTGGGACAGGATAATTCACCCCTCCACTTT. It is translated as CASSPTLGQDNSPLHF.

This chain connects TRBV30 to TRBJ1-6; 7 bases map to TRBD1. With 5 bases clipped from V and 11 bases from J, the junction kept 15 bases outside the gene matches. CDR3 size: 15 residues. CDR1 is GTSNPN, CDR2 SVGIG, per germline (reference sequence). The CDR3 spells CAWFNPTGRTAPLHF. CDR3 sequence (DNA): TGTGCCTGGTTTAACCCGACAGGGAGAACGGCACCCCTCCACTTT.

V usage is TRBV25-1 and J usage is TRBJ1-2; D remains ambiguous. V was cut by 5 bases and J by 5 bases, with 12 bases left in between. The germline V gene encodes CDR1 MGHDK and CDR2 SYGVNS. The CDR3 spans 13 residues. CDR3 loop: CASSREGSYGYTF. CDR3 DNA: TGTGCCAGCAGTAGGGAGGGTAGTTATGGCTACACCTTC.

The chain joins TRBV2 to TRBJ1-3, with TRBD1 as a possible D gene (5 bases). In germline, CDR1 is SNHLY, CDR2 FYNNEI. The CDR3 has 13 residues. The germline V and J ends were trimmed by 4 bases and 9 bases, with 13 bases remaining between them. Here the CDR3 reads CASSGPPGTTIYF. The CDR3, as DNA: TGTGCCAGCAGTGGACCTCCCGGGACCACCATATATTTT.

The V call is TRBV2, the J call TRBJ2-1; either TRBD1 or TRBD2 may supply D (6 bases each). The CDR3 runs to 15 residues. Germline V gene sequence: CDR1 SNHLY, CDR2 FYNNEI. With 7 bases removed from V and 7 bases from J, the gap between germline ends came to 20 bases. CDR3 sequence: CASTPPGAVSNEQFF. The CDR3 nucleotides read TGTGCCAGCACCCCCCCGGGGGCGGTGTCGAATGAGCAGTTCTTC. The full variable domain, with the rest looked up from reference TRBV2 and TRBJ2-1, is EPEVTQTPSHQVTQMGQEVILRCVPISNHLYFYWYRQILGQKVEFLVSFYNNEISEKSEIFDDQFSVERPDGSNFTLKIRSTKLEDSAMYFCASTPPGAVSNEQFFGPGTRLTVL.

V and J are TRBV6-5 and TRBJ2-1; tentative D call: TRBD2 (6 bases). Germline V gene lookup returns CDR1 MNHEY and CDR2 SVGAGI. V dropped 0 bases and J dropped 10 bases, with 16 bases sitting between them. The length of the CDR3 is 15 residues. The CDR3 sequence is CASSYSIGGVWEQFF. As DNA, the CDR3 is TGTGCCAGCAGTTACTCGATAGGCGGGGTCTGGGAGCAGTTCTTC.

This clone was recorded a few times. The chain joins TRBV9 to TRBJ2-1, with TRBD1 matching over 7 bases. Looked up from germline, CDR1 is SGDLS and CDR2 is YYNGEE. The CDR3 length is 13 residues. The V segment lost 4 bases and the J segment 3 bases; nucleotides outside the gene matches: 1. CDR3 sequence: CASSRTGYNEQFF. In DNA form, the CDR3 reads TGTGCCAGCAGCCGGACAGGCTACAATGAGCAGTTCTTC.

The chain links TRBV18 to TRBJ1-1; 7 bases fit TRBD1. The CDR3 sequence is 16 residues long. The junction had 6 bases not matched to a gene; V was cut back by 2 bases and J by 0 bases. Germline V CDR1 and CDR2: KGHSH, LQKENI. CDR3 sequence reads: CASSPFGQALNTEAFF. CDR3 DNA: TGTGCCAGCTCACCATTCGGACAGGCCCTGAACACTGAAGCTTTCTTT. Filled out from reference TRBV18 and TRBJ1-1, the complete variable domain reads NAGVMQNPRHLVRRRGQEARLRCSPMKGHSHVYWYRQLPEEGLKFMVYLQKENIIDESGMPKERFSAEFPKEGPSILRIQQVVRGDSAAYFCASSPFGQALNTEAFFGQGTRLTVV.

This clone occurred a few times. J is TRBJ1-1 and V is TRBV2; maybe TRBD1 (6 bases). The CDR3 loop spans 13 amino acids. Germline V gene sequence: CDR1 SNHLY, CDR2 FYNNEI. Trimming took off 7 bases at V and 5 bases at J, with 14 bases between the two ends. Here the CDR3 reads CASIKGGETEAFF. CDR3 coding DNA: TGTGCCAGCATTAAAGGGGGGGAGACTGAAGCTTTCTTT.

Only one count was recorded for this clone. The genes are TRBV5-1 and TRBJ1-2, with unresolved D. Per the germline V gene, CDR1 is SGHRS and CDR2 is YFSETQ. The CDR3 contains 14 residues. Trimming took 1 base from V and 3 from J, leaving 10 bases between them. The CDR3 is CASSLQTGDYGYTF. The CDR3 DNA reads as TGCGCCAGCAGCTTGCAGACGGGAGACTATGGCTACACCTTC.

The rearrangement uses TRBV14 and TRBJ2-7; D is ambiguous. Per the germline V gene, CDR1 is SGHDN and CDR2 is FVKESK. The germline V and J ends were trimmed by 0 bases and 3 bases, with 3 bases remaining between them. The CDR3 extends over 12 amino acids. This chain's CDR3 is CASSQDGYEQYF. The CDR3 DNA reads as TGTGCCAGCAGCCAAGACGGCTACGAGCAGTACTTC.

The chain employs TRBV30 and TRBJ2-3; D is unresolved. The CDR3 length is 12 residues. Germline CDR1 is GTSNPN and CDR2 is SVGIG (reference sequence). V dropped 4 bases and J dropped 1 base, with 6 bases sitting between them. In nucleotides, the CDR3 is TGTGCCTGGACTGAGGGCACAGATACGCAGTATTTT. Translated: CAWTEGTDTQYF. Using reference TRBV30 and TRBJ2-3 for the parts outside the CDR3, the full variable domain is SQTIHQWPATLVQPVGSPLSLECTVEGTSNPNLYWYRQAAGRGLQLLFYSVGIGQISSEVPQNLSASRPQDRQFILSSKKLLLSDSGFYLCAWTEGTDTQYFGPGTRLTVL.

This rearrangement joins TRBV5-1 to TRBJ1-2; the D is unclear. The ends were cut back, 0 bases at V and 5 bases at J, with 11 bases in the middle. The CDR3 is 14 residues long. Germline values: CDR1 SGHRS, CDR2 YFSETQ. This chain's CDR3 is CASSLVHGEYGYTF. The CDR3 DNA is TGCGCCAGCAGCTTGGTTCACGGGGAGTATGGCTACACCTTC.

CDR3 in amino acids: CASSSLAGTYQETQYF. As DNA, the CDR3 is TGTGCCAGCAGCTCACTAGCGGGGACGTACCAAGAGACCCAGTACTTC. The chain links TRBV11-2 to TRBJ2-5, with 10 bases lining up with TRBD2. This CDR3 has 16 residues. CDR1 and CDR2 (germline): SGHAT, FQNNGV. V lost 4 bases, J lost 0 bases, and 5 bases stayed unmatched.

The chain joins TRBV7-3 to TRBJ1-3; perhaps TRBD1 as D (5 bases). CDR1 is SGHTA, CDR2 FQGTGA, per germline. CDR3 size: 13 residues. V was clipped by 5 bases and J by 4 bases, with 9 bases between them. The CDR3 DNA is TGTGCCAGCAGCCCGGGACTGGGAAACACCATATATTTT. Translating gives CASSPGLGNTIYF.

The CDR3 protein is CAWSRGSSYNSPLHF. Here the CDR3 DNA reads TGTGCCTGGAGTAGGGGGAGCTCCTATAATTCACCCCTCCACTTT. The V gene is TRBV30, the J gene TRBJ1-6, with a possible D match to TRBD1 (6 bases). CDR3 length: 15 residues. Per germline, CDR1 GTSNPN and CDR2 SVGIG (reference sequence). V was cut by 2 bases and J by 0 bases, with 8 bases left in between.

The chain combines TRBV27 with TRBJ2-3; 9 bases fit TRBD2. V shed 6 bases and J 3 bases; nucleotides not matched to a gene: 10. The CDR3 covers 16 residues. Germline CDR1 and CDR2: MNHEY and SMNVEV (reference sequence). CDR3 bases: TGTGCCAGCAGGAGATGGGGCGGGGGGGGGACAGATACGCAGTATTTT. Translated, it gives CASRRWGGGGTDTQYF.

The genes are TRBV6-6 and TRBJ1-2, with D unclear. Germline V CDR1 and CDR2: MNHNY, SVGAGI (reference sequence). This CDR3 contains 11 residues. V was clipped by 6 bases and J by 6 bases, with 8 bases between them. The CDR3 DNA is TGTGCCAGCAGCCCTCTAGATGGCTACACCTTC. This codes for CASSPLDGYTF.

This clone was seen once. CDR3 in DNA: TGTGCCAGCAGACACACATATGGCTACACCTTC. It specifies CASRHTYGYTF. This chain uses TRBV6-5 with TRBJ1-2, with D hard to call. The CDR3 contains 11 residues. V lost 6 bases to trimming and J lost 5 bases, with 7 bases between them. Germline V gene sequence: CDR1 MNHEY, CDR2 SVGAGI.

In this sample, this clone turned up a few times. The chain recombines TRBV28 with TRBJ2-2, with D perhaps matching TRBD2 (5 bases). The V gene lost 5 bases and the J gene lost 0 bases, with 16 bases spanning the gap. Germline loops: CDR1 MDHEN, CDR2 SYDVKM. The CDR3 contains 17 residues. This chain's CDR3 is CASSVARWGANTGELFF. CDR3 sequence (DNA): TGTGCCAGCAGTGTCGCCCGATGGGGAGCGAACACCGGGGAGCTGTTTTTT.

The genes are TRBV11-2 and TRBJ1-1, with unresolved D. Germline CDR1 and CDR2: SGHAT and FQNNGV. Deletions cut 1 base from V and 2 bases from J, with 17 bases between. The CDR3 extends over 17 amino acids. The CDR3 region is CASSLGSLGPGNTEAFF. The CDR3 nucleotides read TGTGCCAGCAGCTTAGGCTCTTTGGGTCCAGGAAACACTGAAGCTTTCTTT. The complete variable domain, with remaining parts taken from reference TRBV11-2 and TRBJ1-1, reads EAGVAQSPRYKIIEKRQSVAFWCNPISGHATLYWYQQILGQGPKLLIQFQNNGVVDDSQLPKDRFSAERLKGVDSTLKIQPAKLEDSAVYLCASSLGSLGPGNTEAFFGQGTRLTVV.

The rearrangement joins TRBV6-6 to TRBJ2-7; TRBD2 is a possible D gene (6 bases). In germline, CDR1 is MNHNY, CDR2 SVGAGI (reference sequence). The V gene lost 2 bases and the J gene lost 0 bases, with 11 bases spanning the gap. The CDR3 runs to 15 residues. The CDR3 bases are TGTGCCAGCAGTTACCTGACTAGAAGCTCCTACGAGCAGTACTTC. This codes for CASSYLTRSSYEQYF.

The rearrangement links TRBV29-1 to TRBJ1-3; D is undetermined. V was trimmed by 8 bases and J by 4 bases, leaving 9 bases between them. The length of the CDR3 is 11 residues. Germline-derived CDR1 and CDR2 are SQVTM and ANQGSEA. This CDR3 is CSSRRGNTIYF. CDR3 nucleotide sequence: TGCAGCTCAAGAAGAGGAAACACCATATATTTT.

The chain employs TRBV30 and TRBJ2-7; the D gene could be TRBD1 or TRBD2 (5 bases each). The V end was cut by 4 bases, the J end by 2 bases, with 15 bases between. Germline loops: CDR1 GTSNPN, CDR2 SVGIG (reference sequence). The CDR3 runs to 14 residues. The CDR3 DNA reads as TGTGCCTGGAATTTGGGGGTTCCCCCCTACGAGCAGTACTTC. Encoded protein: CAWNLGVPPYEQYF.

The chain has TRBV19 and TRBJ1-4; D ambiguous. The length of the CDR3 is 14 residues. The germline gives CDR1 LNHDA, CDR2 SQIVND (reference sequence). The V end was cut by 5 bases, the J end by 0 bases, with 7 bases between. The chain's CDR3 is CASSLSPTNEKLFF. The DNA of the CDR3 is TGTGCCAGTAGTCTCTCTCCAACTAATGAAAAACTGTTTTTT.